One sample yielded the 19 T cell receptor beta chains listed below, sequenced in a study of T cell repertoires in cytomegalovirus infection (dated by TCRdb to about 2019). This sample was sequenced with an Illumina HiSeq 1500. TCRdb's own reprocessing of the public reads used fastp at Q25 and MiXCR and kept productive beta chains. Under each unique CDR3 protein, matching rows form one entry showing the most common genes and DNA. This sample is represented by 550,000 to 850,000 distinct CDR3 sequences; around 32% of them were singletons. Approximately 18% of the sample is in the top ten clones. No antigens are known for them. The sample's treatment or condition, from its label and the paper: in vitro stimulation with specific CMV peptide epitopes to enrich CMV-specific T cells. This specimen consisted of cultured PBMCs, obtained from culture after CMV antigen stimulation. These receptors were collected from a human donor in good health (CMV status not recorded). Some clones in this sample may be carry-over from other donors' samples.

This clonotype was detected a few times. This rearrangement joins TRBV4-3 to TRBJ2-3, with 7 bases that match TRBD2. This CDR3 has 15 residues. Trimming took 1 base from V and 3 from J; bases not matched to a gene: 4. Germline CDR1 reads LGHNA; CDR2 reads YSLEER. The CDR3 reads CASSQGGSRTDTQYF. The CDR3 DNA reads TGCGCCAGCAGCCAAGGCGGGAGTAGAACAGATACGCAGTATTTT.

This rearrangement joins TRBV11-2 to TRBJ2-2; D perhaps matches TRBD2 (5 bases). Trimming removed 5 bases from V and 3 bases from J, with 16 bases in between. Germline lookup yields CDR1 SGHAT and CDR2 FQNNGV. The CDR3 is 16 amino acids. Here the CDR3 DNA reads TGTGCCAGCAGCCCGTGGGCTAGCCCGTACACCGGGGAGCTGTTTTTT. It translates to CASSPWASPYTGELFF.

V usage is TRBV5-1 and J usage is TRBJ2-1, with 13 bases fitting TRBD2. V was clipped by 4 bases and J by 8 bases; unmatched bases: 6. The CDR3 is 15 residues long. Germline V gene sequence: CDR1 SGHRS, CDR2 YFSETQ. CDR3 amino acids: CASSPGLAGRDEQFF. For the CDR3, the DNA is TGCGCCAGCAGCCCGGGACTAGCGGGGAGAGATGAGCAGTTCTTC.

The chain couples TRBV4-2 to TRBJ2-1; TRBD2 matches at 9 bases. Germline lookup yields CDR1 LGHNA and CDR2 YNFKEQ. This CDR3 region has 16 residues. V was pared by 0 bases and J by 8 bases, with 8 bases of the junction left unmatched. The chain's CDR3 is CASSQDRAGGHDEQFF. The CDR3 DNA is TGTGCCAGCAGCCAAGATCGGGCGGGGGGGCACGATGAGCAGTTCTTC.

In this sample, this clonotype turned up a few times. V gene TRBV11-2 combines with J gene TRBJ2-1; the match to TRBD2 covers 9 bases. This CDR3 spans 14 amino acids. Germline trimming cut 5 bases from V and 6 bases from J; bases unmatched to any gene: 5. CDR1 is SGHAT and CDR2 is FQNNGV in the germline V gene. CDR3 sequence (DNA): TGTGCCAGCAGCCAGACTAGCGGTGGCAATGAGCAGTTCTTC. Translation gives CASSQTSGGNEQFF.

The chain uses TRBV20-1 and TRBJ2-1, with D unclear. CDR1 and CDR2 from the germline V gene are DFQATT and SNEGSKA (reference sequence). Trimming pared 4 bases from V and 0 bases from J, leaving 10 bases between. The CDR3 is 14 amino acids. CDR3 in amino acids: CSAKTTSSYNEQFF. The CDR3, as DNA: TGCAGTGCTAAAACTACAAGCTCCTACAATGAGCAGTTCTTC.

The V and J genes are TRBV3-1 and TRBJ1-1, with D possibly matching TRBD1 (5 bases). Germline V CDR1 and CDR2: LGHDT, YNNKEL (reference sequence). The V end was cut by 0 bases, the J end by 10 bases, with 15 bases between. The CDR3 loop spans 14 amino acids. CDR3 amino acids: CASSQEVLTGRAFF. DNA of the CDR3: TGTGCCAGCAGCCAAGAGGTGCTAACAGGTCGAGCTTTCTTT.

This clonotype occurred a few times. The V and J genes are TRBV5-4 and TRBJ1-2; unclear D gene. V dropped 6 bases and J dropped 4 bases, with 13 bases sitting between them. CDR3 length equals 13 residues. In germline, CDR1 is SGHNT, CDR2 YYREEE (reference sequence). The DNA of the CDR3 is TGTGCCAGCACCCTCCAGGCAGGCTATGGCTACACCTTC. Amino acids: CASTLQAGYGYTF.

Written as DNA, the CDR3 is TGCAGCGTACCAACAGGGAGCGAGACCCAGTACTTC. Translating gives CSVPTGSETQYF. V is TRBV29-1 and J is TRBJ2-5; tentative D call: TRBD1 (6 bases). This CDR3 is 12 amino acids long. Trimming pared 6 bases from V and 5 bases from J, leaving 13 bases between. The germline gives CDR1 SQVTM, CDR2 ANQGSEA.

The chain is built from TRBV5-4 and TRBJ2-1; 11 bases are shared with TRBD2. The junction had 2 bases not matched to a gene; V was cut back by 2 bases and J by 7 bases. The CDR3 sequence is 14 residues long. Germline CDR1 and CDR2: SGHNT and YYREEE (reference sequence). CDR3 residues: CASSFIAGGNEQFF. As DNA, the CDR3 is TGTGCCAGCAGCTTTATAGCGGGGGGGAATGAGCAGTTCTTC.

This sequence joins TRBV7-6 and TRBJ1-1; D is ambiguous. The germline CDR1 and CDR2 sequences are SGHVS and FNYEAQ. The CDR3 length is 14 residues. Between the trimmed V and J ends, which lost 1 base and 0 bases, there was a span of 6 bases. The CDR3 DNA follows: TGTGCCAGCAGCTTAGACGCCGTGAACACTGAAGCTTTCTTT. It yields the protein CASSLDAVNTEAFF.

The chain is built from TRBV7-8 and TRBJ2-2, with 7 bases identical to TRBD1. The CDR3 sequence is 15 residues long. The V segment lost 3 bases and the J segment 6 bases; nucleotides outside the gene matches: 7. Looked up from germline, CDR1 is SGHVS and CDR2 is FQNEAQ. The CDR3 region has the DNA TGTGCCAGCAGCTTCGGGAACAGGGGACCCGGGGAGCTGTTTTTT. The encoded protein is CASSFGNRGPGELFF.

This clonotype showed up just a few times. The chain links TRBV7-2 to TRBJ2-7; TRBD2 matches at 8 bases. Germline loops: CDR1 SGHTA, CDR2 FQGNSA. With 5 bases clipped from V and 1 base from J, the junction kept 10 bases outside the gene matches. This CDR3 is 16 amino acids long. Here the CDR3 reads CASSRGGGGGSYEQYF. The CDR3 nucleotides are TGTGCCAGCAGCCGGGGGGGCGGGGGAGGATCCTACGAGCAGTACTTC.

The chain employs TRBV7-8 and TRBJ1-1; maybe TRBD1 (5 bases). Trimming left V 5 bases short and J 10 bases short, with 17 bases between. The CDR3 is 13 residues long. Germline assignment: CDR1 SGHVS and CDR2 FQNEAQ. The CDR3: CASSPGGGTVAFF. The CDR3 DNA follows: TGTGCCAGCAGCCCCGGGGGGGGGACGGTAGCTTTCTTT.

This CDR3 reads CASSGWWGGAEQFF. Written as DNA, the CDR3 is TGTGCCAGCAGTGGGTGGTGGGGGGGGGCTGAGCAGTTCTTC. The chain combines TRBV12-3 or TRBV12-4 with TRBJ2-1, with a weak D call TRBD2 (7 bases). CDR3 length: 14 residues. V lost 5 bases and J lost 9, with 17 bases in between.

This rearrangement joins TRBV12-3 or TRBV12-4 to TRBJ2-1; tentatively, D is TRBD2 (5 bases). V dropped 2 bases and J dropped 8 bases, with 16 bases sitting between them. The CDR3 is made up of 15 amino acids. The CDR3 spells CASSLNGEYDHEQFF. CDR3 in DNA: TGTGCCAGCAGTTTAAACGGGGAGTATGATCATGAGCAGTTCTTC.

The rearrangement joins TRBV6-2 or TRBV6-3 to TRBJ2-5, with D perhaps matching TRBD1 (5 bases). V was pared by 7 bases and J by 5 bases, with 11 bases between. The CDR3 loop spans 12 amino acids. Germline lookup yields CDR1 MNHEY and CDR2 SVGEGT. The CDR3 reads CASKGAPETQYF. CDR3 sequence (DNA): TGTGCCAGCAAAGGGGCTCCTGAGACCCAGTACTTC.

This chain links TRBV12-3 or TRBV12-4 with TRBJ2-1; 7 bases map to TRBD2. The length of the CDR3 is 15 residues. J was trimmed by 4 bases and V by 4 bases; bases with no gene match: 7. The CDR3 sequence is CASSYREVKYNEQFF. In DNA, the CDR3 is TGTGCCAGCAGTTACCGGGAGGTAAAATACAATGAGCAGTTCTTC.

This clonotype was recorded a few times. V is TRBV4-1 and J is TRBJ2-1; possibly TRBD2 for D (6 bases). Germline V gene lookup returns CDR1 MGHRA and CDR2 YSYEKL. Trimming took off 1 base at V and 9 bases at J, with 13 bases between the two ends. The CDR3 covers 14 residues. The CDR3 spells CASSQVSGELEQFF. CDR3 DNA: TGCGCCAGCAGCCAAGTTTCGGGGGAACTTGAGCAGTTCTTC.